The T cell receptor beta chain described here comes from a study of radiotherapy plus CTLA-4 blockade in lung cancer. The study's findings and limits: Expansion in blood of tumor-derived TCR clones was seen after radiotherapy plus ipilimumab. Interferon-beta, together with early blood T cell clone dynamics, reportedly best predicted response.

A remark on this clone: The antigen remains undetermined.

Germline lookup yields CDR1 SEHNR and CDR2 FQNEAQ (reference sequence). With V trimmed by 8 bases and J by 0 bases, 5 bases remained unmatched. The CDR3 contains 15 residues. The study gave focal radiation plus ipilimumab CTLA-4 blockade to patients with chemo-refractory metastatic non-small-cell lung cancer. Using immunoSEQ multiplex PCR, the repertoire was profiled, and TCRdb retains in-frame clones only, with some absent. The table shows about 90,000 clones, with approximately 80% occurring only once. The chain couples TRBV7-9 to TRBJ2-2; 8 bases map to TRBD1. The sequencing here drew on peripheral blood, taken from a patient treated with radiotherapy plus ipilimumab. The receptor comes from a human donor with non-small cell lung cancer that progressed on radiotherapy plus ipilimumab. The CDR3: CASYRTGPNTGELFF. DNA of the CDR3: TGTGCCAGCTACCGGACAGGGCCGAACACCGGGGAGCTGTTTTTT.